The 2 T cell receptor beta chains below come from one sample, sequenced in a study of blood T cell repertoires in COVID-19. Only in-frame clones appear in the TCRdb table, and some are missing; sequencing was by immunoSEQ multiplex PCR. The table has around 290,000 clones, 88% seen once. Sample: PBMCs or T cells enriched from blood (not recorded which). The receptor source for this set is a woman aged 55-70 years in a cohort exposed to, infected with or recovered from COVID-19 (not recorded which).

The rearrangement uses TRBV24-1 and TRBJ2-3; no clear D gene. Trimming cost V 4 bases and J 0 bases, with 4 bases left between them. Germline V lookup: CDR1 KGHDR, CDR2 SFDVKD. There are 13 residues in the CDR3. The CDR3 here is CATSDSSTDTQYF. CDR3 DNA sequence: TGTGCCACCAGTGACTCTAGCACAGATACGCAGTATTTT.

V usage is TRBV6-6 and J usage is TRBJ2-3, with 7 bases lining up with TRBD1. The ends lost 6 bases at V and 3 bases at J; junction bases unmatched: 12. Germline lookup yields CDR1 MNHNY and CDR2 SVGAGI (reference sequence). The CDR3 covers 16 residues. The CDR3 sequence is CASRPRDSESTDTQYF. The CDR3 DNA follows: TGTGCCAGCAGGCCCCGGGACAGCGAGAGTACAGATACGCAGTATTTT.